The 6 T cell receptor beta chains listed next were all sequenced from one sample in a study of blood T cell repertoires in COVID-19. TCRdb keeps only in-frame clones here, not all; method: immunoSEQ multiplex PCR. The sample yields roughly 330,000 clones, over 75% seen once. What was sequenced was PBMCs or T cells enriched from blood (not recorded which). The receptor source for this set is a man between 25 and 39 years old who had recovered from COVID-19.

This chain links TRBV2 with TRBJ2-4; 11 bases agree with TRBD1. Trimming removed 6 bases from V and 6 bases from J; junction bases left unmatched: 7. Germline V lookup: CDR1 SNHLY, CDR2 FYNNEI. The CDR3 totals 15 residues. CDR3 sequence reads: CASRAGQGAGNIQYF. In DNA, the CDR3 is TGTGCCAGCAGGGCAGGACAGGGGGCTGGAAACATTCAGTACTTC.

This clone was seen a few times. The chain joins TRBV18 to TRBJ1-2; 7 bases agree with TRBD1. The CDR3 covers 17 residues. CDR1 and CDR2 from the germline V gene are KGHSH and LQKENI. V lost 2 bases, J lost 3 bases, and 12 bases stayed unmatched. CDR3 sequence: CASSPNLLRGPDYGYTF. CDR3 DNA: TGTGCCAGCTCACCAAATCTCCTGAGGGGGCCTGACTATGGCTACACCTTC.

The chain joins TRBV3-1 (or the pseudogene TRBV3-2) to TRBJ1-5; 8 bases are shared with TRBD1. The CDR3 covers 18 residues. Trimming took 4 bases from V and 2 from J; bases not matched to a gene: 13. CDR1 and CDR2 (germline): LGHDT, YNNKEL (reference sequence). The CDR3 reads CASSRGQGGGEGNQPQHF. The CDR3, as DNA: TGTGCCAGCAGCCGAGGACAGGGAGGCGGAGAGGGCAATCAGCCCCAGCATTTT.

The rearrangement uses TRBV29-1 and TRBJ1-2; D not resolved. Trimming shortened V by 7 bases and J by 4 bases, and 19 bases separated the two germline ends. Germline V lookup: CDR1 SQVTM, CDR2 ANQGSEA. CDR3 length: 14 amino acids. This CDR3 is CSALRPGEGYGYTF. CDR3 coding DNA: TGCAGCGCCCTGCGACCCGGGGAGGGCTATGGCTACACCTTC. Based on the CDR3 plus reference TRBV29-1 and TRBJ1-2, the full variable domain is SAVISQKPSRDICQRGTSLTIQCQVDSQVTMMFWYRQQPGQSLTLIATANQGSEATYESGFVIDKFPISRPNLTFSTLTVSNMSPEDSSIYLCSALRPGEGYGYTFGSGTRLTVV.

The J gene is TRBJ2-1, the V gene TRBV14; D is possibly TRBD1 (6 bases). Germline CDR1 SGHDN, CDR2 FVKESK. V was trimmed by 4 bases and J by 0 bases, leaving 13 bases between them. This CDR3 is 16 amino acids long. CDR3 amino acids: CASSRYTGISYNEQFF. The CDR3 nucleotides are TGTGCCAGCAGCCGCTATACAGGGATCTCCTACAATGAGCAGTTCTTC. Using reference TRBV14 and TRBJ2-1 for the parts outside the CDR3, the full variable domain is EAGVTQFPSHSVIEKGQTVTLRCDPISGHDNLYWYRRVMGKEIKFLLHFVKESKQDESGMPNNRFLAERTGGTYSTLKVQPAELEDSGVYFCASSRYTGISYNEQFFGPGTRLTVL.

V is TRBV11-2 and J is TRBJ1-6, with 8 nucleotides matching TRBD1. V lost 5 bases, J lost 7 bases, and 4 bases stayed unmatched. The germline gives CDR1 SGHAT, CDR2 FQNNGV. This CDR3 is built from 14 residues. Here the CDR3 DNA reads TGTGCCAGCAGCGTGACAGGGGAGAATTCACCCCTCCACTTT. This translates into CASSVTGENSPLHF.